The T cell receptor beta chain described here comes from a study of T-cell reconstitution after alpha-beta-depleted transplantation in children. In this sample, this clonotype turned up a few times. Preparation of the TCRbeta library was carried out with unique molecular identifiers. MiXCR, run by TCRdb on the PCR reads, gives a single entry per CDR3 protein. The repertoire holds 330,000 or so distinct CDR3 sequences, approximately 10% seen once, with under 3% in the top ten. The CDR3 sequence is 17 residues long. CDR1 is SGHAT, CDR2 FQNNGV, per germline. V was pared by 1 base and J by 4 bases, with 6 bases of the junction left unmatched.

Sequencing was performed on PBMCs from the stem cell graft donor, taken from the stem cell graft. The chain combines TRBV11-2 with TRBJ2-3, with 12 bases fitting TRBD2. This clonotype was sampled from a human donor who donated a stem cell graft to a child with acute lymphoblastic leukemia. CDR3 loop: CASSLGRLAGVSDTQYF. As DNA, the CDR3 is TGTGCCAGCAGCTTAGGCAGACTAGCGGGAGTGTCAGATACGCAGTATTTT. Based on the CDR3 plus reference TRBV11-2 and TRBJ2-3, the full variable domain is EAGVAQSPRYKIIEKRQSVAFWCNPISGHATLYWYQQILGQGPKLLIQFQNNGVVDDSQLPKDRFSAERLKGVDSTLKIQPAKLEDSAVYLCASSLGRLAGVSDTQYFGPGTRLTVL.